This T cell receptor (beta chain) was documented in a study of response to subunit inactivated influenza vaccine. The study, taken as a whole, reports: Few additional T cells are recruited per seasonal influenza vaccination, authors suggested.

Germline V gene lookup returns CDR1 LGHNA and CDR2 YSLEER. Between the trimmed V and J ends, which lost 1 base and 5 bases, there was a span of 8 bases. The CDR3 loop spans 13 amino acids. This clonotype was detected many times. What it binds is unknown. A single record per CDR3 protein comes from TCRdb applying MiXCR to the RT-PCR reads. The sample has more than 550,000 distinct CDR3 sequences; about 12% are singletons. V gene TRBV4-3 combines with J gene TRBJ1-1, with D possibly matching TRBD1 (6 bases). This receptor was obtained from a man between 50 and 59 years old who received an inactivated influenza vaccine. The source material was PBMCs from blood, sampled on the day of vaccination. The CDR3 spells CASSQADRTEAFF. The CDR3, as DNA: TGCGCCAGCAGCCAAGCGGACAGAACTGAAGCTTTCTTT.